Presented here are 28 T cell receptor beta chains from one specimen sequenced in a study of blood T cell repertoires in COVID-19. TCRdb's copy holds only in-frame clones and misses some; the assay was immunoSEQ multiplex PCR. The data contain 240,000 or so clones, 80% to 90% of them seen just once; the ten biggest clones take up under 6.5%. Sequenced: peripheral blood. Receptors were obtained from a man aged 55 to 70 with acute or convalescent COVID-19.

The table lists this clone with a few counts. V is TRBV6-6 and J is TRBJ2-7; 9 bases are a match to TRBD1. The CDR3 is made up of 14 amino acids. J gave up 2 bases and V 7 bases, and 6 bases lay outside the gene matches. Per germline, CDR1 MNHNY and CDR2 SVGAGI (reference sequence). The CDR3 here is CASTTGDRAYEQYF. CDR3 coding DNA: TGTGCCAGCACCACGGGGGACAGGGCCTACGAGCAGTACTTC.

The chain has TRBV5-4 and TRBJ1-1; D gene uncertain. This CDR3 spans 14 amino acids. Per the germline V gene, CDR1 is SGHNT and CDR2 is YYREEE (reference sequence). Deletions cut 2 bases from V and 0 bases from J, with 8 bases between. CDR3 loop: CASSFAGMNTEAFF. In DNA, the CDR3 is TGTGCCAGCAGCTTCGCGGGGATGAACACTGAAGCTTTCTTT.

This clone was observed a few times. The CDR3 region is CASSSDRGGEKLFF. The CDR3 coding sequence is TGTGCCAGCAGTTCGGACAGGGGGGGTGAAAAACTGTTTTTT. This chain joins TRBV28 and TRBJ1-4; 10 bases are shared with TRBD1. V shed 4 bases, J shed 7 bases, and the junction held 3 bases outside the gene matches. The CDR3 runs 14 residues. Looked up from germline, CDR1 is MDHEN and CDR2 is SYDVKM.

The chain uses TRBV5-1 and TRBJ2-1, with 12 bases identical to TRBD2. The V and J ends lost 6 bases and 7 bases, in that order; junction bases with no gene match: 8. This CDR3 is 15 amino acids long. Germline assignment: CDR1 SGHRS and CDR2 YFSETQ. Written as DNA, the CDR3 is TGCGCCAGCAACCCACTAGCGGGAGGACCGAATGAGCAGTTCTTC. Amino acid sequence: CASNPLAGGPNEQFF.

This clone was seen only a few times. The rearrangement joins TRBV27 to TRBJ2-7; 10 bases align to TRBD2. CDR1 MNHEY and CDR2 SMNVEV come from the germline V gene (reference sequence). The CDR3 length is 15 residues. V trimming: 5 bases; J trimming: 0 bases; junction bases outside the gene matches: 4. The CDR3 DNA reads as TGTGCCAGCAGTATGGGACTAGCGTTCTCCTACGAGCAGTACTTC. Amino acid sequence: CASSMGLAFSYEQYF.

The V call is TRBV19, the J call TRBJ2-1; 10 bases fit TRBD2. CDR1 and CDR2 (germline): LNHDA, SQIVND (reference sequence). This CDR3 comprises 16 residues. Germline trimming cut 5 bases from V and 8 bases from J; bases unmatched to any gene: 12. CDR3 nucleotides: TGTGCCAGTAGTTCGGGGCCGCTAGCGGGAGTTCATGAGCAGTTCTTC. Encoded protein: CASSSGPLAGVHEQFF.

The V gene is TRBV5-6, the J gene TRBJ2-5, with D possibly matching TRBD2 (5 bases). The germline V gene encodes CDR1 SGHDT and CDR2 YYEEEE. This CDR3 comprises 13 residues. Deletions cut 4 bases from V and 5 bases from J, with 12 bases between. The CDR3 nucleotides read TGTGCCAGCAGCCCGGGAATTTGGGAGACCCAGTACTTC. This codes for CASSPGIWETQYF.

The chain combines TRBV19 with TRBJ1-5; TRBD1 agrees at 7 bases. Germline-derived CDR1 and CDR2 are LNHDA and SQIVND (reference sequence). V shed 4 bases, J shed 6 bases, and the junction held 12 bases outside the gene matches. The CDR3 contains 16 residues. This chain's CDR3 is CASSTIRDSLPQPQHF. The CDR3 DNA reads TGTGCCAGTAGTACCATCCGGGACAGCCTCCCTCAGCCCCAGCATTTT.

The V and J genes are TRBV4-1 and TRBJ2-5; TRBD1 matches 8 bases. The CDR3 is 15 amino acids. Germline lookup yields CDR1 MGHRA and CDR2 YSYEKL. V was clipped by 1 base and J by 2 bases; unmatched bases: 3. This CDR3 reads CASSQVRQGQETQYF. The CDR3 nucleotides are TGCGCCAGCAGCCAAGTTCGACAGGGGCAAGAGACCCAGTACTTC.

This clone has a single count. This rearrangement joins TRBV5-1 to TRBJ2-7, with 8 bases aligning to TRBD1. V lost 4 bases, J lost 0 bases, and 9 bases stayed unmatched. Germline lookup yields CDR1 SGHRS and CDR2 YFSETQ. The CDR3 totals 16 residues. This CDR3 is CASSTGTGISSYEQYF. For the CDR3, the DNA is TGCGCCAGCAGCACGGGGACAGGCATATCCTCCTACGAGCAGTACTTC. Supplemented by reference TRBV5-1 and TRBJ2-7, the full variable domain reads KAGVTQTPRYLIKTRGQQVTLSCSPISGHRSVSWYQQTPGQGLQFLFEYFSETQRNKGNFPGRFSGRQFSNSRSEMNVSTLELGDSALYLCASSTGTGISSYEQYFGPGTRLTVT.

This chain uses TRBV28 with TRBJ2-1; 11 nucleotides match TRBD1. The CDR3 spans 16 residues. Trimming removed 6 bases from V and 6 bases from J; junction bases left unmatched: 10. The germline V gene encodes CDR1 MDHEN and CDR2 SYDVKM. The CDR3 protein is CASSSPGQGGINEQFF. CDR3 sequence (DNA): TGTGCCAGCAGCTCCCCGGGACAGGGGGGGATCAATGAGCAGTTCTTC. Complete variable domain (other parts from reference TRBV28 and TRBJ2-1): DVKVTQSSRYLVKRTGEKVFLECVQDMDHENMFWYRQDPGLGLRLIYFSYDVKMKEKGDIPEGYSVSREKKERFSLILESASTNQTSMYLCASSSPGQGGINEQFFGPGTRLTVL.

This clone was detected only a few times. This sequence joins TRBV6-2 or TRBV6-3 and TRBJ1-2; the match to TRBD1 covers 7 bases. Germline CDR1 reads MNHEY; CDR2 reads SVGEGT. V shed 5 bases, J shed 8 bases, and the junction held 5 bases outside the gene matches. This CDR3 has 12 residues. The DNA of the CDR3 is TGTGCCAGCAGTCCAGACAGGGTCGGCTACACCTTC. It yields the protein CASSPDRVGYTF.

V and J are TRBV19 and TRBJ1-5; the D is unclear. The CDR3 is 15 residues long. Trimming removed 8 bases from V and 7 bases from J, with 21 bases in between. Germline assignment: CDR1 LNHDA and CDR2 SQIVND (reference sequence). CDR3 sequence reads: CASGREGWPIQPQHF. In DNA, the CDR3 is TGTGCCAGTGGCAGAGAGGGTTGGCCTATCCAGCCCCAGCATTTT.

This chain connects TRBV7-9 to TRBJ1-1; possibly TRBD1 for D (5 bases). Between the trimmed V and J ends, which lost 2 bases and 7 bases, there was a span of 8 bases. The CDR3 has 12 residues. Germline CDR1 reads SEHNR; CDR2 reads FQNEAQ (reference sequence). CDR3 nucleotides: TGTGCCAGCAGCTTAACCGGGGGTGAAGCTTTCTTT. Its translation is CASSLTGGEAFF.

The rearrangement joins TRBV7-2 to TRBJ2-1; D possibly corresponds to TRBD1 (5 bases). V lost 1 base to trimming and J lost 5 bases, with 24 bases between them. This CDR3 contains 19 residues. CDR1 and CDR2 from the germline V gene are SGHTA and FQGNSA. The CDR3 DNA reads as TGTGCCAGCAGCTTAGATGTGGGGCGTTCGCTTTGGATCAACAATGAGCAGTTCTTC. Its translation: CASSLDVGRSLWINNEQFF.

The gene calls are TRBV10-3 and TRBJ2-5; 7 nucleotides match TRBD1. The CDR3 spans 13 residues. V gave up 6 bases and J gave up 2 bases; unmatched junction bases: 3. Germline-derived CDR1 and CDR2 are ENHRY and SYGVKD. The CDR3 protein is CAISGTAQETQYF. The CDR3 DNA is TGTGCCATCAGCGGGACAGCTCAAGAGACCCAGTACTTC.

The chain joins TRBV5-5 to TRBJ1-4; 9 bases are a match to TRBD1. The CDR3 totals 14 residues. Germline V CDR1 and CDR2: SGHKS, YYEKEE (reference sequence). Trimming took 2 bases from V and 8 from J; bases not matched to a gene: 4. The CDR3 nucleotides are TGTGCCAGCAGCTTCCAAGGACAGGGGGAAAAACTGTTTTTT. Protein: CASSFQGQGEKLFF.

In this sample, this clone turned up once. The V gene is TRBV28, the J gene TRBJ2-1; TRBD2 matches 11 bases. V gave up 5 bases and J gave up 3 bases; unmatched junction bases: 18. Germline loops: CDR1 MDHEN, CDR2 SYDVKM. The length of the CDR3 is 20 residues. CDR3 region: CASSPYVRVGTSGGYNEQFF. CDR3 sequence (DNA): TGTGCCAGCAGTCCTTATGTTCGGGTGGGAACTAGCGGGGGCTACAATGAGCAGTTCTTC.

V gene TRBV29-1 combines with J gene TRBJ2-5; 7 nucleotides line up with TRBD2. The CDR3 extends over 13 amino acids. With 6 bases clipped from V and 5 bases from J, the junction kept 9 bases outside the gene matches. Germline lookup yields CDR1 SQVTM and CDR2 ANQGSEA. The CDR3, as DNA: TGCAGCGTGGGAGGGCGGGAGCGTGAGACCCAGTACTTC. Translating gives CSVGGRERETQYF. Filled out from reference TRBV29-1 and TRBJ2-5, the complete variable domain reads SAVISQKPSRDICQRGTSLTIQCQVDSQVTMMFWYRQQPGQSLTLIATANQGSEATYESGFVIDKFPISRPNLTFSTLTVSNMSPEDSSIYLCSVGGRERETQYFGPGTRLLVL.

The CDR3 nucleotides read TGTGCCAGCAGTTTAGCGGGAGGGGTTTTGGGGGACCAGTACTTC. This codes for CASSLAGGVLGDQYF. J is TRBJ2-5 and V is TRBV27; 9 nucleotides line up with TRBD2. The V gene's germline CDR1 is MNHEY and CDR2 SMNVEV (reference sequence). The CDR3 runs to 15 residues. Trimming took 2 bases from V and 10 from J; bases not matched to a gene: 11.

The chain's CDR3 is CASSDLGFREAFF. CDR3 DNA sequence: TGCGCCAGCAGTGACCTCGGATTCAGGGAAGCTTTCTTT. The chain is built from TRBV10-1 and TRBJ1-1; D call uncertain. The CDR3 is made up of 13 amino acids. The V and J ends lost 3 bases and 8 bases respectively, with 13 bases between them. Germline V CDR1 and CDR2: WNHNN, SYGVQD (reference sequence).

The J gene is TRBJ1-3, the V gene TRBV19; 8 bases line up with TRBD1. This CDR3 has 14 amino acids. Germline V gives CDR1 LNHDA, CDR2 SQIVND (reference sequence). V was pared by 6 bases and J by 5 bases, with 6 bases of the junction left unmatched. The CDR3, as DNA: TGTGCCAGTAGCGCGACAGGGGATAGAAACACCATATATTTT. Translation gives CASSATGDRNTIYF.

The genes are TRBV11-2 and TRBJ1-2; 7 bases match TRBD1. Germline trimming cut 5 bases from V and 4 bases from J; bases unmatched to any gene: 7. The CDR3 has 14 amino acids. The V gene's germline CDR1 is SGHAT and CDR2 FQNNGV. CDR3 amino acids: CASSTDRVAYGYTF. CDR3 bases: TGTGCCAGCAGCACCGACAGGGTGGCCTATGGCTACACCTTC.

J is TRBJ1-4 and V is TRBV9, with 8 bases that match TRBD1. The CDR3 contains 19 residues. The J segment lost 0 bases and the V segment lost 3 bases, leaving 13 bases of the junction unmatched. CDR1 and CDR2 from the germline V gene are SGDLS and YYNGEE. CDR3 protein: CASSGHTGGSGATNEKLFF. The CDR3 DNA sequence: TGTGCCAGCAGCGGACATACAGGGGGGTCGGGTGCAACTAATGAAAAACTGTTTTTT.

The V gene is TRBV21-1, the J gene TRBJ1-5; the table's D call TRBD1 went unverified against the DNA. TRBV21-1 is designated a pseudogene. CDR3 length: 21 residues. DNA for the CDR3: TGTGCCAGCAGCAAATCTTGGCCCCTGAGGGGGTACCTTTATAGCAATCAGCCCCAGCATTTT. It specifies CASSKSWPLRGYLYSNQPQHF.

The chain couples TRBV11-3 to TRBJ2-1; D is uncertain. The V end was cut by 9 bases, the J end by 6 bases, with 12 bases between. CDR3 length: 12 residues. Germline CDR1 SGHNT, CDR2 YENEEA. The CDR3 nucleotides are TGTGCCAGTCGACCCCCGGGCAATGAGCAGTTCTTC. This translates into CASRPPGNEQFF.

This chain links TRBV6-4 with TRBJ2-1, with TRBD2 matching over 9 bases. CDR3 length: 14 residues. Germline V gives CDR1 MRHNA, CDR2 SNTAGT. V shed 6 bases, J shed 7 bases, and the junction held 7 bases outside the gene matches. The CDR3 DNA reads TGTGCCAGCAGGCCCTTAGCGGGAGAAAATGAGCAGTTCTTC. Residues: CASRPLAGENEQFF.

The chain is built from TRBV6-5 and TRBJ2-5, with 7 positions matching TRBD1. Germline V CDR1 and CDR2: MNHEY, SVGAGI. This CDR3 region has 15 residues. The V gene end was trimmed by 5 bases and the J gene end by 2 bases; junction bases not matched to a gene: 8. CDR3 DNA: TGTGCCAGCAGTCTAGACAGGGTTCGGCAAGAGACCCAGTACTTC. Translated: CASSLDRVRQETQYF.